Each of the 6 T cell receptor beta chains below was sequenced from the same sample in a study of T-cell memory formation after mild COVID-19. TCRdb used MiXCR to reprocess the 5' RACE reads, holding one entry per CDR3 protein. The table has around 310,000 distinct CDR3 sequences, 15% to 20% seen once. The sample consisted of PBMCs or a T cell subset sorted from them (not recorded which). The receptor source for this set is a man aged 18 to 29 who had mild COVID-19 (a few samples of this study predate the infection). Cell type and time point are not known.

CDR3 region: CASSLGVRGAREQFF. The DNA of the CDR3 is TGTGCCAGCAGCTTGGGGGTCCGGGGGGCGAGGGAGCAGTTCTTC. The J gene is TRBJ2-1, the V gene TRBV5-6; D perhaps matches TRBD2 (7 bases). The CDR3 is 15 residues long. The V gene lost 0 bases and the J gene lost 10 bases, with 17 bases spanning the gap. Germline lookup yields CDR1 SGHDT and CDR2 YYEEEE.

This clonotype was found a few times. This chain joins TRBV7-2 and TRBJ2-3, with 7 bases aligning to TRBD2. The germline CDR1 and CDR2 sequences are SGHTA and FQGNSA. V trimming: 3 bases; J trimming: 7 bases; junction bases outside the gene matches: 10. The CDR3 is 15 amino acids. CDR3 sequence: CASSLMGSGPHTQYF. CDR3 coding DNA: TGTGCCAGCAGCTTGATGGGTAGCGGGCCCCATACGCAGTATTTT.

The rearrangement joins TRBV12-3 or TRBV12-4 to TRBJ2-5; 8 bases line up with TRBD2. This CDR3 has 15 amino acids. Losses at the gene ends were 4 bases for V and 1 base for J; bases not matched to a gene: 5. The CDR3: CASSSGGPGQETQYF. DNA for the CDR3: TGTGCCAGCAGTTCGGGGGGGCCCGGCCAAGAGACCCAGTACTTC.

The CDR3 is CASSPGTGNEKLFF. DNA for the CDR3: TGTGCCAGCAGCCCCGGGACGGGAAATGAAAAACTGTTTTTT. The rearrangement links TRBV7-2 to TRBJ1-4, with D perhaps TRBD1 (5 bases). Trimming removed 5 bases from V and 5 bases from J, with 12 bases in between. Germline CDR1 SGHTA, CDR2 FQGNSA. The CDR3 sequence is 14 residues long.

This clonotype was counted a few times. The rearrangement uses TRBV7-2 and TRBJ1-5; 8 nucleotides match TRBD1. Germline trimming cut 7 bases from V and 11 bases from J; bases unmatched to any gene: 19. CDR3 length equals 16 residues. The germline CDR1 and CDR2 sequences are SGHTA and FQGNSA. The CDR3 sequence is CASKLSPGTGPVAQHF. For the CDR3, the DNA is TGTGCCAGCAAACTTAGTCCCGGGACAGGACCCGTCGCCCAGCATTTT.

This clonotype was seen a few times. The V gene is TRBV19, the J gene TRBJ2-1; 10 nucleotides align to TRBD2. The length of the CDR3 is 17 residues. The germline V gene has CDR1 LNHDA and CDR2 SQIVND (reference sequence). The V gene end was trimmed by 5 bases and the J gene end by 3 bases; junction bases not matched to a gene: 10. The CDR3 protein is CASSGGPSGGYYNEQFF. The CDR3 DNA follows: TGTGCCAGTAGTGGGGGGCCTAGCGGGGGATACTACAATGAGCAGTTCTTC.